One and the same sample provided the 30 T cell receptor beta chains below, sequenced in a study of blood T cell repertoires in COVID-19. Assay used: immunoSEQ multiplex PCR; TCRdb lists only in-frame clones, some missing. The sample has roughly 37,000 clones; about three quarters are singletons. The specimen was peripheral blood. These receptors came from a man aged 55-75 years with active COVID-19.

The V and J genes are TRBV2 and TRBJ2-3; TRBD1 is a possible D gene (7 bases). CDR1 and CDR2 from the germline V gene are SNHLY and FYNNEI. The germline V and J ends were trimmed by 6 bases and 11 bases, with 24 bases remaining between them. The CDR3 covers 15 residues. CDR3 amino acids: CASRGTETLGGGQYF. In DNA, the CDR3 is TGTGCCAGCAGGGGGACAGAGACCCTCGGGGGTGGGCAGTATTTT. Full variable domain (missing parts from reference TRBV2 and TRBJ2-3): EPEVTQTPSHQVTQMGQEVILRCVPISNHLYFYWYRQILGQKVEFLVSFYNNEISEKSEIFDDQFSVERPDGSNFTLKIRSTKLEDSAMYFCASRGTETLGGGQYFGPGTRLTVL.

CDR3 sequence (DNA): TGTGCCAGCAGTTCCTATGGAGCGGGGGCCAACGTCCTGACTTTC. The encoded protein is CASSSYGAGANVLTF. This chain uses TRBV5-6 with TRBJ2-6; unclear D gene. The CDR3 has 15 residues. Per germline, CDR1 SGHDT and CDR2 YYEEEE. The ends were cut back, 5 bases at V and 4 bases at J, with 13 bases in the middle.

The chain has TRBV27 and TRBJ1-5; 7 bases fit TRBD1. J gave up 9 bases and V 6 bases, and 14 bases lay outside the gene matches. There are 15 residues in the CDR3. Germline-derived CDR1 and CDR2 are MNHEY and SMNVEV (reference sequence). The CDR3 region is CASSRGTAGEGPQHF. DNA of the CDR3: TGTGCCAGCAGCCGAGGGACAGCCGGAGAAGGGCCCCAGCATTTT.

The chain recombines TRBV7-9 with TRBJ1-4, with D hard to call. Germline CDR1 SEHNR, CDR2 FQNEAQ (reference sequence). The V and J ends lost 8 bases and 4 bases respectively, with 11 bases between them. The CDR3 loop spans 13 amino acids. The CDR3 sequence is CASQTTINEKLFF. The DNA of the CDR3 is TGTGCCAGCCAAACAACTATTAATGAAAAACTGTTTTTT.

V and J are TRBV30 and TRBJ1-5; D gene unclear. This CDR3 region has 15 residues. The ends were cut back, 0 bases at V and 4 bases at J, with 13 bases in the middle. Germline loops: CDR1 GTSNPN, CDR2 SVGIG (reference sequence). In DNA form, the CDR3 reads TGTGCCTGGAGTGTACGAGGGTGGGGAAATCAGCCCCAGCATTTT. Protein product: CAWSVRGWGNQPQHF.

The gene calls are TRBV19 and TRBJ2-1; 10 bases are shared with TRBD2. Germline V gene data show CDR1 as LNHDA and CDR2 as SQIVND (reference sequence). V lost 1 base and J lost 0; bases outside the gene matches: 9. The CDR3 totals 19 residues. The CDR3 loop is CASSIAILAGPSSYNEQFF. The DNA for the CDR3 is TGTGCCAGTAGTATAGCGATACTAGCGGGGCCGAGCTCCTACAATGAGCAGTTCTTC.

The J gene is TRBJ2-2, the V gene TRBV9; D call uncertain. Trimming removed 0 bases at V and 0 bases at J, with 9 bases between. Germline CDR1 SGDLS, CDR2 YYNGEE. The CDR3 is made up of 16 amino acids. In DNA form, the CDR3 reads TGTGCCAGCAGCGTAGTCGAGCGCTCGAACACCGGGGAGCTGTTTTTT. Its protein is CASSVVERSNTGELFF.

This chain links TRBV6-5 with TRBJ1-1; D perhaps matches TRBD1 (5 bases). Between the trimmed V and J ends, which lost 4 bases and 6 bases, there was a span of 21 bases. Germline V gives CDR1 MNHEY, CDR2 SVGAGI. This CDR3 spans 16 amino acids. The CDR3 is CASSSGGGIFISEAFF. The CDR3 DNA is TGTGCCAGCAGTTCCGGGGGGGGTATTTTTATCTCTGAAGCTTTCTTT.

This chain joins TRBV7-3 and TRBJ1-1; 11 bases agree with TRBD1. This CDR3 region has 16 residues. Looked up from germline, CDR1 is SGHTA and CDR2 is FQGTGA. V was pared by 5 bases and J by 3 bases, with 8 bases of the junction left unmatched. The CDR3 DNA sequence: TGTGCCAGCAGCCTCCTTGGACAGGGGGCGGACACTGAAGCTTTCTTT. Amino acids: CASSLLGQGADTEAFF.

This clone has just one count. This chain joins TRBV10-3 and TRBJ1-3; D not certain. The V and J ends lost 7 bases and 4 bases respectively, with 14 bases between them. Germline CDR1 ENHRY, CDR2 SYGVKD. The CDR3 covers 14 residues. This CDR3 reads CAIKGSELGNTIYF. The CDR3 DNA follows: TGTGCCATCAAAGGGAGTGAATTGGGAAACACCATATATTTT.

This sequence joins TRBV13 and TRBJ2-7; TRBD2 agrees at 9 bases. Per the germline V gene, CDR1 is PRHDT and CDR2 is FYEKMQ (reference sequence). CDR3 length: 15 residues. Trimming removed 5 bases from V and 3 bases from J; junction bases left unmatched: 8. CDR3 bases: TGTGCCAGCAGCCCCGAGGGTAGCGGGGGCTACGAGCAGTACTTC. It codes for CASSPEGSGGYEQYF.

The CDR3 spells CASSWALNTEAFF. CDR3 bases: TGTGCCAGCAGTTGGGCCTTAAACACTGAAGCTTTCTTT. This rearrangement joins TRBV12-3 or TRBV12-4 to TRBJ1-1; no reliable D call. The CDR3 sequence is 13 residues long. V was clipped by 4 bases and J by 2 bases, with 8 bases between them.

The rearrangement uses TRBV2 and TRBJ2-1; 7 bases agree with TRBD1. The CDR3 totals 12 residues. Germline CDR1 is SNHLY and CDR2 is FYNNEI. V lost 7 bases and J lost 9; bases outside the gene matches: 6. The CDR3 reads CASKTGWGEQFF. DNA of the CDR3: TGTGCCAGCAAGACAGGGTGGGGTGAGCAGTTCTTC.

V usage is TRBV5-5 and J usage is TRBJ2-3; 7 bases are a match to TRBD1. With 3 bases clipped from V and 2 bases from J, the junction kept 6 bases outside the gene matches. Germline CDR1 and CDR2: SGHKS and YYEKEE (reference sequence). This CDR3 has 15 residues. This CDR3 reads CASSSQGIYTDTQYF. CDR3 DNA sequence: TGTGCCAGCAGCTCACAGGGGATATACACAGATACGCAGTATTTT.

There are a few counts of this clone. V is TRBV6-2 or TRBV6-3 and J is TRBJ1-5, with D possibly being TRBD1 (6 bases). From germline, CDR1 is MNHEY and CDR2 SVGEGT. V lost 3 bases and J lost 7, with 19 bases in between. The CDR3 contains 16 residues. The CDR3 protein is CASSYLGRGADQPQHF. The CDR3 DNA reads TGTGCCAGCAGTTATCTGGGACGGGGGGCCGACCAGCCCCAGCATTTT.

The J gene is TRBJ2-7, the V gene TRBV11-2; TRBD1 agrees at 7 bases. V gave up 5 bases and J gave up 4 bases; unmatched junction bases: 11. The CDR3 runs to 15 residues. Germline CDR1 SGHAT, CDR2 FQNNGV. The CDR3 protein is CASSLLDRDAYEQYF. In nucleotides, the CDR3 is TGTGCCAGCAGCCTTCTAGACAGGGATGCTTACGAGCAGTACTTC. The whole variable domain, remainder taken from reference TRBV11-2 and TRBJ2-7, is EAGVAQSPRYKIIEKRQSVAFWCNPISGHATLYWYQQILGQGPKLLIQFQNNGVVDDSQLPKDRFSAERLKGVDSTLKIQPAKLEDSAVYLCASSLLDRDAYEQYFGPGTRLTVT.

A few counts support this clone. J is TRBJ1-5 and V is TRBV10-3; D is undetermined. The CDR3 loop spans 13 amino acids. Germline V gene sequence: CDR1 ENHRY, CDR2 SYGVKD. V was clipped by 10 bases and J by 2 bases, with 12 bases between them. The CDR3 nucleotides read TGTGCCACCTCTAGGGAGGGCAATCAGCCCCAGCATTTT. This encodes CATSREGNQPQHF.

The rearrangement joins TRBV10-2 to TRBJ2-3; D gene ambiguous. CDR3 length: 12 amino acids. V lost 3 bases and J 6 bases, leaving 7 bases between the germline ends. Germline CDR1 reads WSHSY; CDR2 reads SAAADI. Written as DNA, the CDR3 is TGCGCCAGCAGTGAACCTCAGGATACGCAGTATTTT. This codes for CASSEPQDTQYF.

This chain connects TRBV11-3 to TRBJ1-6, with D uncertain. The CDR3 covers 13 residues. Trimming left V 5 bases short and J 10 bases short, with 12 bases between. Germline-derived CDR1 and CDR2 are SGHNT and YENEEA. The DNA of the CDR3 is TGTGCCAGCAGCCAATCGGCCGGGTCACCCCTCCACTTT. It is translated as CASSQSAGSPLHF.

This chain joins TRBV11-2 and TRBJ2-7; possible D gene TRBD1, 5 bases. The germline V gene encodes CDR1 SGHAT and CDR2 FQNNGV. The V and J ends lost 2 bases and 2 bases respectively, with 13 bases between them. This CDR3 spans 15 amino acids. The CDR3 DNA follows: TGTGCCAGCAGCTTACGGAGCAGGGTCACCTACGAGCAGTACTTC. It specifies CASSLRSRVTYEQYF.

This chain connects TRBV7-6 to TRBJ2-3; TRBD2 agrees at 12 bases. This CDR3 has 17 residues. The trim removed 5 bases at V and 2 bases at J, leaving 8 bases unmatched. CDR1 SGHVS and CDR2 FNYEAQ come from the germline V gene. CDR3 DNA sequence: TGTGCCAGCAGCCAGCTAGCGGGGGGGACGAACACAGATACGCAGTATTTT. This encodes CASSQLAGGTNTDTQYF.

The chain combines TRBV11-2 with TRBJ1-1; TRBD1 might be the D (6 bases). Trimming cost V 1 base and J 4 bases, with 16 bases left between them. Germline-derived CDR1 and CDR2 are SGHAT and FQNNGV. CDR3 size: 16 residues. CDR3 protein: CASSLAGGKKGTEAFF. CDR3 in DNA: TGTGCCAGCAGCTTAGCGGGGGGCAAGAAGGGCACTGAAGCTTTCTTT.

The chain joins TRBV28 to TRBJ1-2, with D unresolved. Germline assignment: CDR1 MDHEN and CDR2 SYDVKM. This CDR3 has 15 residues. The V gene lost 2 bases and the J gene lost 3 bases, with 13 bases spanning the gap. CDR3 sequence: CASSLQWRADYGYTF. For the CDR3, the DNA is TGTGCCAGCAGTTTACAGTGGCGGGCGGACTATGGCTACACCTTC.

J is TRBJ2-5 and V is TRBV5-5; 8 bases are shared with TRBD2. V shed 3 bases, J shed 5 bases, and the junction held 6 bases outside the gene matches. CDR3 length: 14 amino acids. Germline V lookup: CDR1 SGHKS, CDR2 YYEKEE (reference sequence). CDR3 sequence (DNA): TGTGCCAGCAGCTCCCCGGGGGGGCTGGAGACCCAGTACTTC. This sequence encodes CASSSPGGLETQYF. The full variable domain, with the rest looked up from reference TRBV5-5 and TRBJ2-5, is DAGVTQSPTHLIKTRGQQVTLRCSPISGHKSVSWYQQVLGQGPQFIFQYYEKEERGRGNFPDRFSARQFPNYSSELNVNALLLGDSALYLCASSSPGGLETQYFGPGTRLLVL.

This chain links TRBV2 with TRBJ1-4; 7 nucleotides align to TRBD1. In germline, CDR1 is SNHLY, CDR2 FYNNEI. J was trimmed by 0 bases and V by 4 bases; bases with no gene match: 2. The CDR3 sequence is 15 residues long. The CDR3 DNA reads TGTGCCAGCAGTGGACAGGGAGCAACTAATGAAAAACTGTTTTTT. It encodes CASSGQGATNEKLFF.

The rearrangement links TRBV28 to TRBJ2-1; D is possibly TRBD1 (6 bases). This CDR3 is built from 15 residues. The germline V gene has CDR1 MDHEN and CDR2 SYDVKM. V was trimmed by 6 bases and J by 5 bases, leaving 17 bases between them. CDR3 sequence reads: CASSPQGRGHNEQFF. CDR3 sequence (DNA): TGTGCCAGCAGCCCGCAGGGGAGAGGACACAATGAGCAGTTCTTC.

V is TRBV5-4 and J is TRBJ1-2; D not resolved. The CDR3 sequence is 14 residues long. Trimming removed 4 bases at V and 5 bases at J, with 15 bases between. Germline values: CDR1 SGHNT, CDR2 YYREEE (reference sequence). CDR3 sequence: CASSPAGQPYGYTF. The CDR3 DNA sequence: TGTGCCAGCAGCCCTGCGGGCCAACCGTATGGCTACACCTTC.

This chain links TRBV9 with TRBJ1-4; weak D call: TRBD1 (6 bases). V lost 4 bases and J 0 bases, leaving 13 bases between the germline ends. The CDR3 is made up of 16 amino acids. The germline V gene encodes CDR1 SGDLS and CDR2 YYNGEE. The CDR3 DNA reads TGTGCCAGCAGCCGTAAGGGGGGGGCAACTAATGAAAAACTGTTTTTT. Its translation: CASSRKGGATNEKLFF.

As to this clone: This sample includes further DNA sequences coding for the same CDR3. The CDR3 here is CASSWGQGEYNEQFF. The CDR3 nucleotides read TGTGCCAGCAGCTGGGGACAGGGGGAGTACAATGAGCAGTTCTTC. The V gene is TRBV7-2, the J gene TRBJ2-1; TRBD1 matches 11 bases. The CDR3 totals 15 residues. The germline CDR1 and CDR2 sequences are SGHTA and FQGNSA. With 4 bases clipped from V and 4 bases from J, the junction kept 3 bases outside the gene matches.

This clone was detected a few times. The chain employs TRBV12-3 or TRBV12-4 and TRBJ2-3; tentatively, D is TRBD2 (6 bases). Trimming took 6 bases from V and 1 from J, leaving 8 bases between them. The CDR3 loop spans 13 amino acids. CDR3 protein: CASRASGTDTQYF. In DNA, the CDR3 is TGTGCCAGCAGGGCTAGCGGCACAGATACGCAGTATTTT.